This TCR beta chain was recovered during a study of blood T cell repertoires in COVID-19. Per germline, CDR1 SGHKS and CDR2 YYEKEE (reference sequence). V gave up 2 bases and J gave up 6 bases; unmatched junction bases: 6. CDR3 size: 15 residues. Sequenced by immunoSEQ multiplex PCR; TCRdb stores in-frame clones only, minus some. In the table there are around 280,000 clones, roughly 86% of which are singletons. This clonotype originated in a man in his 70s with acute or convalescent COVID-19. The chain carries TRBV5-5 and TRBJ2-7, with 12 bases fitting TRBD1. Input material: peripheral blood. The CDR3, as DNA: TGTGCCAGCAGCTTCTCCGGGACAGGGGGCATCGAGCAGTACTTC. It is translated as CASSFSGTGGIEQYF.